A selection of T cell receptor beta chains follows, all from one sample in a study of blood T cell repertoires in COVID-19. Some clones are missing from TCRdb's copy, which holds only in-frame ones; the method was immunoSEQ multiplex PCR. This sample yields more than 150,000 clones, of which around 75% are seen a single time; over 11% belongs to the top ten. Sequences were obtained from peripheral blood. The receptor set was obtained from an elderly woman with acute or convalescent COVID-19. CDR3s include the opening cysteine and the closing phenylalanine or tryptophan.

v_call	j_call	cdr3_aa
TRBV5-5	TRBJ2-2	CASSLGDRGLTGELFF
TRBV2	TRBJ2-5	CASSGAGEETQYF
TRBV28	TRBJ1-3	CASIIGGVNSGNTIYF
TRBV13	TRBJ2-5	CASSRGDIRGQETQYF
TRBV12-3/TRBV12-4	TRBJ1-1	CASSSGQNTEAFF
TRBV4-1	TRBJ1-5	CASSQYQGARMPQHF
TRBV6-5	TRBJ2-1	CASKVDRSSYNEQFF
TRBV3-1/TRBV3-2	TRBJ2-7	CASSQVGSPAYEQYF
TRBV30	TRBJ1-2	CAWRDSYGYTF
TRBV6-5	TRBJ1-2	CASLRDILSDGYTF
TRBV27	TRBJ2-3	CASSLTATVRSTDTQYF
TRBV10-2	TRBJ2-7	CASSGQGPGEQYF
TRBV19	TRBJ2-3	CASNLPGGSDTQYF
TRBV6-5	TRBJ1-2	CASSYSRTGGDYGYTF
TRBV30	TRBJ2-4	CACSTRQGQNIQYF
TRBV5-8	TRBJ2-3	CASSLGGTSGGTDTQYF
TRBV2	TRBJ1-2	CASGFRVMNYGYTF
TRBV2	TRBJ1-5	CASSELLSNQPQHF
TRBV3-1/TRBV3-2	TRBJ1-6	CASSQASQYNSPLHF
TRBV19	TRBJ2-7	CASSSTGTFHEQYF
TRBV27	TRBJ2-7	CASSLSARYEQYF
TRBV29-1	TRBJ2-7	CSVAQGVGEQYF